This T cell receptor beta chain was captured in a study of synovial regulatory T cells in juvenile arthritis. Per the germline V gene, CDR1 is MNHEY and CDR2 is SMNVEV (reference sequence). The CDR3 length is 16 residues. No DNA has been recorded. Sequencing was performed with immunoSEQ multiplex PCR; in TCRdb, only in-frame clones are kept and a portion is missing. Its listing shows roughly 8,000 clones. Patients were aged median 11.6 years with disease lasting median roughly seven years. The sequenced sample consisted of Treg cells from blood. Subset here: remaining (HLA-DR-negative) circulating blood Treg cells. The chain links TRBV27 to TRBJ1-2; the TCRdb D gene call, TRBD1, has no DNA to confirm it. The sequence came from a donor younger than 30 with juvenile idiopathic arthritis. The CDR3 spells CASSSLPGLGGYGYTF.